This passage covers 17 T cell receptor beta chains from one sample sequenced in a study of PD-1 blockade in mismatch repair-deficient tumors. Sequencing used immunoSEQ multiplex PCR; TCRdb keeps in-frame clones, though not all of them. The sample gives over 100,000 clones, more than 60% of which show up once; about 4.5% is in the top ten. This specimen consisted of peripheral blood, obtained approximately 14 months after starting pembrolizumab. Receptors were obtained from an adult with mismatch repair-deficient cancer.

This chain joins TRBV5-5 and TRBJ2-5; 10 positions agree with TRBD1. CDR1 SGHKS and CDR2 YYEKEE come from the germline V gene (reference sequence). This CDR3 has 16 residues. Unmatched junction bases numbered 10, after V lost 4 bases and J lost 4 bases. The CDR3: CASSSRDRGAPETQYF. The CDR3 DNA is TGTGCCAGCAGCAGCCGGGACAGGGGAGCCCCAGAGACCCAGTACTTC.

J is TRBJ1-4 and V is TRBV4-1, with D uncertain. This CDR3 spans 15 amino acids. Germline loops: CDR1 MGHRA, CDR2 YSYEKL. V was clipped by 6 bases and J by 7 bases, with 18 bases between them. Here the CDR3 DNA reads TGCGCCAGCAGAGTTAATAACTTGGTCGGTGAAAAACTGTTTTTT. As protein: CASRVNNLVGEKLFF.

The CDR3 loop reads CASSTLAGAYEQYF. The CDR3 coding sequence is TGTGCCAGTAGTACGCTAGCGGGAGCCTACGAGCAGTACTTC. The chain uses TRBV19 and TRBJ2-7; 10 bases line up with TRBD2. The germline V gene has CDR1 LNHDA and CDR2 SQIVND (reference sequence). The V and J ends lost 4 bases and 2 bases, in that order; junction bases with no gene match: 2. The CDR3 totals 14 residues.

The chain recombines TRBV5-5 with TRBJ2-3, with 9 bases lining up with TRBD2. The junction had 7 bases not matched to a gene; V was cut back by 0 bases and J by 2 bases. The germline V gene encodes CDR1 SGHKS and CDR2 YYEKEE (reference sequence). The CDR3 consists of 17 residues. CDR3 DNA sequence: TGTGCCAGCAGCTTGGGGGCGTTGGGACTAGCCACAGATACGCAGTATTTT. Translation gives CASSLGALGLATDTQYF.

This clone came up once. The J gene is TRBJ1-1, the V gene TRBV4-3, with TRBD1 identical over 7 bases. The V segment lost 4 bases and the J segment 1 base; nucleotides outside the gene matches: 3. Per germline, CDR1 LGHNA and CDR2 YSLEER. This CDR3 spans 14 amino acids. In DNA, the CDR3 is TGCGCCAGCAGCCCGGGACAGTCGAACACTGAAGCTTTCTTT. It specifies CASSPGQSNTEAFF.

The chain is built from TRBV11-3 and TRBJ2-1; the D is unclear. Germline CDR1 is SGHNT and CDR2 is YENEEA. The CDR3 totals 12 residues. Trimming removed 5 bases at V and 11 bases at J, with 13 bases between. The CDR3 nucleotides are TGTGCCAGCAGCGAGCACACCGGCCAGCAGTTCTTC. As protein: CASSEHTGQQFF.

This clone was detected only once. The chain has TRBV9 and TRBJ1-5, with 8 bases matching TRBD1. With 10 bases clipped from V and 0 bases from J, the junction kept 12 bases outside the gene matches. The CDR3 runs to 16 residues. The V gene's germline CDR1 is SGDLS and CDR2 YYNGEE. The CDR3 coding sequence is TGTGCCGTGGGCGATTCAGGGGGCTATAGCAATCAGCCCCAGCATTTT. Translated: CAVGDSGGYSNQPQHF.

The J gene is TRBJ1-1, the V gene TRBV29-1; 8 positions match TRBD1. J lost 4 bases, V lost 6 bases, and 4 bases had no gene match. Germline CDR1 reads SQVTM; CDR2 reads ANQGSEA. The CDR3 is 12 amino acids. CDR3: CSVQGAVTEAFF. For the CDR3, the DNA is TGCAGCGTCCAGGGGGCTGTCACTGAAGCTTTCTTT.

CDR3 region: CASSDPGQGNEKLFF. CDR3 in DNA: TGCGCCAGCAGTGACCCTGGACAGGGTAATGAAAAACTGTTTTTT. The chain links TRBV10-1 to TRBJ1-4, with 8 nucleotides matching TRBD1. Germline-derived CDR1 and CDR2 are WNHNN and SYGVQD (reference sequence). CDR3 size: 15 residues. Germline trimming cut 3 bases from V and 4 bases from J; bases unmatched to any gene: 4.

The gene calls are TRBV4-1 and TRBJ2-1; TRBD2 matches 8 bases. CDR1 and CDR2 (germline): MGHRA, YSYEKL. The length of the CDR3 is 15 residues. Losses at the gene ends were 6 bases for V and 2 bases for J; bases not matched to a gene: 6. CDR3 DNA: TGCGCCAGCAGTCAACTAGCGGAGCCCTACAATGAGCAGTTCTTC. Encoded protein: CASSQLAEPYNEQFF.

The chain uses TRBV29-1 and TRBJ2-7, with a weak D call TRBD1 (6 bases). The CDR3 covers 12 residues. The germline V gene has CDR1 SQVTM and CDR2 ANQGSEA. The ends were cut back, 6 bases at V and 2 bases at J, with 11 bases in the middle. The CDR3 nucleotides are TGCAGCGTAGGGACACCCGCCTACGAGCAGTACTTC. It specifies CSVGTPAYEQYF.

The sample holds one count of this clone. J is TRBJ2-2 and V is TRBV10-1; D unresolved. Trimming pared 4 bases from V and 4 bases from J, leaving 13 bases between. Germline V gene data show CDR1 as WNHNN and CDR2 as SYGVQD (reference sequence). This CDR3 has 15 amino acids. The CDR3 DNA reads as TGCGCCAGCAGTGCTCGTCCCCCGCCCACCGGGGAGCTGTTTTTT. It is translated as CASSARPPPTGELFF.

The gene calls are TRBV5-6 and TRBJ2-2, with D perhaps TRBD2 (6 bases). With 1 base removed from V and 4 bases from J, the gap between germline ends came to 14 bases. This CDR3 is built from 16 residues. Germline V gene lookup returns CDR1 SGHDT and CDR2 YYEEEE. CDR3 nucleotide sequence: TGTGCCAGCAGCTTGAGAAACGGCGGGGTCACCGGGGAGCTGTTTTTT. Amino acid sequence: CASSLRNGGVTGELFF.

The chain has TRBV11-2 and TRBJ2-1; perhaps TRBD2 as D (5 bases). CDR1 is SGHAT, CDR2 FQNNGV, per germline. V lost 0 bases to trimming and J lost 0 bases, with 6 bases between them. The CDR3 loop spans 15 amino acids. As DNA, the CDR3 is TGTGCCAGCAGCTTAGAACGGGACTCCTACAATGAGCAGTTCTTC. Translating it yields CASSLERDSYNEQFF.

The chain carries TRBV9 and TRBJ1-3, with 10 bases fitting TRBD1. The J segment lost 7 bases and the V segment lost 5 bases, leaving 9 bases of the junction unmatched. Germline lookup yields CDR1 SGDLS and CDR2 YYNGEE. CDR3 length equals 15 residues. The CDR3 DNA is TGTGCCAGCAGTGAGACAGGGGGCGCGGCGAACACCATATATTTT. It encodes CASSETGGAANTIYF.

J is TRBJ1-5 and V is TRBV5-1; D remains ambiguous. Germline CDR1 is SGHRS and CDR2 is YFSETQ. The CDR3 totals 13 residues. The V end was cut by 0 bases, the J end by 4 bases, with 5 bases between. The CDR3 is CASSLEMNQPQHF. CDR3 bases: TGCGCCAGCAGCTTGGAGATGAATCAGCCCCAGCATTTT.

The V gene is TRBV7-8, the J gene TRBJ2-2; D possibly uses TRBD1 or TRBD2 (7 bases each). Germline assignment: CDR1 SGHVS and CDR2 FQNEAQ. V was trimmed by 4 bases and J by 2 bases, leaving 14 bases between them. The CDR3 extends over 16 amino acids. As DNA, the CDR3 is TGTGCCAGCAGCTCAGGGGGGACTACCAACACCGGGGAGCTGTTTTTT. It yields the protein CASSSGGTTNTGELFF.